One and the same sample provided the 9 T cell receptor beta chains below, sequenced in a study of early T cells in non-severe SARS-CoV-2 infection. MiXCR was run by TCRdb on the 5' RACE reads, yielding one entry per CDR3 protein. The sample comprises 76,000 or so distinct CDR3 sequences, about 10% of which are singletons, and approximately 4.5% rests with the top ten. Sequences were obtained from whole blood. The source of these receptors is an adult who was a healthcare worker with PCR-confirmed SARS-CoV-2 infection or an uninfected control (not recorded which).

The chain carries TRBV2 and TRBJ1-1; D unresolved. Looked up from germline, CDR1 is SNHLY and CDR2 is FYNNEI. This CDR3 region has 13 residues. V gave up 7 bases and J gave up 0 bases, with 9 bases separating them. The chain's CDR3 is CASTALMNTEAFF. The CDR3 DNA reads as TGTGCCAGCACAGCCCTGATGAACACTGAAGCTTTCTTT.

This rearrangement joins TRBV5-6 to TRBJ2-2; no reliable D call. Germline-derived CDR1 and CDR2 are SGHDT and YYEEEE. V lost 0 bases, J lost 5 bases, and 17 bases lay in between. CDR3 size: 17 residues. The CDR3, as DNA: TGTGCCAGCAGCTTGGTGCGCTCAGACATCAAAACCGGGGAGCTGTTTTTT. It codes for CASSLVRSDIKTGELFF. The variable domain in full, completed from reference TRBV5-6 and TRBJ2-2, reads DAGVTQSPTHLIKTRGQQVTLRCSPKSGHDTVSWYQQALGQGPQFIFQYYEEEERQRGNFPDRFSGHQFPNYSSELNVNALLLGDSALYLCASSLVRSDIKTGELFFGEGSRLTVL.

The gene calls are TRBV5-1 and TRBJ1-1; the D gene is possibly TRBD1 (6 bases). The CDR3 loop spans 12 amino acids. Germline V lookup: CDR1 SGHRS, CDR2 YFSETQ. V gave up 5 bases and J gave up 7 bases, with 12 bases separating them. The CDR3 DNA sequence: TGCGCCAGCAGTCCGGGGGCGAATGAAGCTTTCTTT. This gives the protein CASSPGANEAFF. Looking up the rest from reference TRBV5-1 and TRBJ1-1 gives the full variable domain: KAGVTQTPRYLIKTRGQQVTLSCSPISGHRSVSWYQQTPGQGLQFLFEYFSETQRNKGNFPGRFSGRQFSNSRSEMNVSTLELGDSALYLCASSPGANEAFFGQGTRLTVV.

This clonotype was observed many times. In DNA, the CDR3 is TGTGCCAGCGGCCGAGGACAGGGGCCTGGAAACACCATATATTTT. Translating it yields CASGRGQGPGNTIYF. J is TRBJ1-3 and V is TRBV6-1; 9 nucleotides align to TRBD1. The CDR3 contains 15 residues. Germline trimming cut 8 bases from V and 2 bases from J; bases unmatched to any gene: 7. CDR1 and CDR2 (germline): MNHNS, SASEGT.

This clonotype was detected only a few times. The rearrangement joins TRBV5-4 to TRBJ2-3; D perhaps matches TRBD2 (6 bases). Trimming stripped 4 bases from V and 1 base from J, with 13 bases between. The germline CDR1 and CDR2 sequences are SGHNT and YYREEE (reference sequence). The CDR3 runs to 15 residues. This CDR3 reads CASSGAEGRTDTQYF. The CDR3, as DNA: TGTGCCAGCAGCGGCGCGGAGGGCCGCACAGATACGCAGTATTTT.

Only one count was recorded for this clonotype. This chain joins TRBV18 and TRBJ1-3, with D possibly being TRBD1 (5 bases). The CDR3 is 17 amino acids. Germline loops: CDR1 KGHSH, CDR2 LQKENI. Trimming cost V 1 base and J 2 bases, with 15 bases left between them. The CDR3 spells CASSPLPVRQTGNTIYF. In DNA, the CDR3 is TGTGCCAGCTCACCACTACCGGTCAGACAGACTGGAAACACCATATATTTT. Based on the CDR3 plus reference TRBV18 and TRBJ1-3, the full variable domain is NAGVMQNPRHLVRRRGQEARLRCSPMKGHSHVYWYRQLPEEGLKFMVYLQKENIIDESGMPKERFSAEFPKEGPSILRIQQVVRGDSAAYFCASSPLPVRQTGNTIYFGEGSWLTVV.

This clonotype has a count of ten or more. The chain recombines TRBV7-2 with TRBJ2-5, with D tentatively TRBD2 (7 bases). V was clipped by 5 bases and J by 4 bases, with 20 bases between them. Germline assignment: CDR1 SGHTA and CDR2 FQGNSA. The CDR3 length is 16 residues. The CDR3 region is CASSLAGGAGGETQYF. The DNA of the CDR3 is TGTGCCAGCAGCCTCGCTGGGGGGGCCGGAGGAGAGACCCAGTACTTC.

The CDR3 coding sequence is TGTGCCAGCAGCAGTCGGGACACTACGCAGTATTTT. Amino acids: CASSSRDTTQYF. The chain joins TRBV5-6 to TRBJ2-3; tentative D call: TRBD1 (6 bases). The V gene's germline CDR1 is SGHDT and CDR2 YYEEEE. Deletions cut 4 bases from V and 8 bases from J, with 11 bases between. The CDR3 length is 12 residues.

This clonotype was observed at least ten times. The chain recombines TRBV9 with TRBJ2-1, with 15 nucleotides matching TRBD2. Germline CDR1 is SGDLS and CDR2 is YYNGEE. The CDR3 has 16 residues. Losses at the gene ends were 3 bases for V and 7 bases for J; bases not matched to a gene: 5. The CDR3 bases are TGTGCCAGCAGCGCCCGGACTAGCGGGGGGGGGAATGAGCAGTTCTTC. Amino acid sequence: CASSARTSGGGNEQFF.